This TCR beta chain was recorded in a study of T-cell reconstitution after alpha-beta-depleted transplantation in children (dated by TCRdb to 2016 to 2018). About the full investigation: T-cell immune reconstitution after TCRalphabeta/CD19-depleted allogeneic hematopoietic cell transplantation in children was quantitatively tracked in the study by means of TCR repertoire profiling.

Remarks on this clonotype: Its antigen remains unidentified. Base qualities were left out, and no much larger clone turns up one base away.

The library was built by means of PCR. The sequencer was an Illumina HiSeq 2500. Molecular barcoding was employed in the preparation of TCR libraries, with unique molecular identifiers being used to normalize TCRbeta repertoire quantification. TCRdb trimmed public reads at Q25 via fastp, called clones via MiXCR and kept in-frame beta chains. Each record represents a unique CDR3 protein, reported with the most common genes and DNA among its rows. Here the sample has 900,000 or so distinct CDR3 sequences; 15% to 20% occur a single time. The biggest ten clones account for approximately 4.5% of the sample. The study at large found these results: The apparently early alphabetaT-cell count recovery about two months after transplant was reportedly dependent on only several hundred rapidly expanded clones derived from non-depleted graft cells. The high TCRbeta diversity at day 60 in some patients was ascribed to recipient T cells and intrathymic progenitors that had survived conditioning. Over the following months the frequencies of hyperexpanded clones went down, and after one year T-cell counts and TCRbeta diversity were mostly credited to newly produced T cells.

The treatment or condition label, read with the paper, signifies: allogeneic hematopoietic cell transplantation with graft depleted of TCRalphabeta T cells and CD19 B cells. The transplant recipients were children given TCRalphabeta/CD19-depleted allogeneic hematopoietic cell grafts. In the germline V gene (reference sequence), CDR1 corresponds to DFQATT and CDR2 to SNEGSKA. Germline trimming: 2 bases from V, 5 bases from J; junction bases outside gene matches: 4. The CDR3 goes from the cysteine to the phenylalanine over 14 residues. The sequence is cut down to CDR3 DNA, 42 bases in frame from base 1.

Sequenced material: PBMCs, mostly from graft donor cells, taken 360 days after TCRalphabeta/CD19-depleted stem cell transplant. The sequence links TRBV20-1 to TRBJ2-5; the central 11 bases match TRBD1. This clonotype originated in a male patient between 10 and 17 years old who had a stem cell transplant for acute lymphoblastic leukemia, so the T cells may come from the graft donor. The nucleotides are TGCAGTGCTAGAAAGGGACAGGGGGGTGAGACCCAGTACTTC. It codes for CSARKGQGGETQYF.